This T cell receptor beta chain appears in the sequencing data of a study of blood T cell repertoires in COVID-19. TCRdb's table, derived via immunoSEQ multiplex PCR, lists solely in-frame clones and lacks some. Of about 250,000 clones listed, approximately 85% are singletons. V was shortened by 2 bases and J by 6 bases, with 14 bases between the two germline ends. CDR1 SGHAT and CDR2 FQNNGV come from the germline V gene. CDR3 size: 14 residues. Across about two dozen US areas, participants ranged in age from roughly 18 to 95 years. Participant-given clinical history determined each cohort assignment. Two negative PCRs, clearance, or symptom resolution were required of recovered Cohort 3 donors.

The sequenced sample was PBMCs or T cells enriched from blood (not recorded which). The receptor was isolated from a woman aged 25-40 years who had recovered from COVID-19. The rearrangement joins TRBV11-2 to TRBJ2-7; D call uncertain. CDR3 loop: CASSLISRYGEQYF. The CDR3 DNA is TGTGCCAGCAGCTTAATCTCGAGATACGGCGAGCAGTACTTC.